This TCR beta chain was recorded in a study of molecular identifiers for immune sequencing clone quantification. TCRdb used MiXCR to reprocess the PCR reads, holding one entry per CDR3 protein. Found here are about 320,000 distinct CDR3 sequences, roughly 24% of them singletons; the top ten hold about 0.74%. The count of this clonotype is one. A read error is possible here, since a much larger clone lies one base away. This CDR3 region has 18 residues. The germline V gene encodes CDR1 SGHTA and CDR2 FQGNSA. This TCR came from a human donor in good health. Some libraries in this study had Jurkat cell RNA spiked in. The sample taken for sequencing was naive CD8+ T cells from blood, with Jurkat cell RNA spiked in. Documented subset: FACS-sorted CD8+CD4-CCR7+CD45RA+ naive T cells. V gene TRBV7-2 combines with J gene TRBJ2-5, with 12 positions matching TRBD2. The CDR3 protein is CASGLDLAGGPFRETQYF. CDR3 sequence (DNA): TGTGCCAGCGGCTTGGACCTAGCGGGGGGGCCATTCAGAGAGACCCAGTACTTC.